Listed here are 25 T cell receptor beta chains from one sample, sequenced in a study of cytomegalovirus exposure and HLA in healthy donors. A multiplex PCR was run with 60 Vbeta primers and 13 Jbeta primers. Profiling relied on immunoSEQ multiplex PCR, and the TCRdb table lists in-frame clones only, not all of them. The table lists around 37,000 clones, over 70% of them singletons, with approximately 6.3% in the top ten. The material sequenced was PBMCs. The receptor source for this set is a young man in good health and CMV-seronegative.

This clone was picked up a small number of times. The chain is built from TRBV5-6 and TRBJ2-1; 9 positions match TRBD1. CDR1 is SGHDT, CDR2 YYEEEE, per germline. After removal of 5 bases from V and 10 bases from J, the junction contained 10 bases not matched to a gene. The CDR3 contains 14 residues. CDR3 DNA: TGTGCCAGCAGTTCCGGGACAGGGTCTTTCGAGCAGTTCTTC. Its translation: CASSSGTGSFEQFF.

The chain recombines TRBV6-5 with TRBJ2-2; maybe TRBD1 (6 bases). V was pared by 6 bases and J by 5 bases, with 13 bases between. The CDR3 is made up of 14 amino acids. CDR1 is MNHEY and CDR2 is SVGAGI in the germline V gene. The CDR3 nucleotides are TGTGCCAGCAGCCCGTACAGGGTTACCGGGGAGCTGTTTTTT. As protein: CASSPYRVTGELFF.

This chain uses TRBV18 with TRBJ1-3, with TRBD1 matching over 8 bases. The CDR3 length is 16 residues. Germline loops: CDR1 KGHSH, CDR2 LQKENI. V dropped 6 bases and J dropped 0; count of bases not matched to a gene: 7. CDR3 sequence reads: CASSSRDRSSGNTIYF. CDR3 nucleotides: TGTGCCAGCTCGAGCCGGGACAGGAGCTCTGGAAACACCATATATTTT.

The chain has TRBV13 and TRBJ1-1; a weak D match, TRBD1 (6 bases). V lost 1 base and J lost 0, with 9 bases in between. In germline, CDR1 is PRHDT, CDR2 FYEKMQ (reference sequence). The CDR3 is made up of 15 amino acids. Written as DNA, the CDR3 is TGTGCCAGCAGCTTAGCTGGACAGTTGAACACTGAAGCTTTCTTT. Translated, it gives CASSLAGQLNTEAFF.

CDR3 protein: CASSADRGNGNEQFF. The CDR3 DNA reads as TGTGCCAGCAGCGCAGACAGGGGTAATGGCAATGAGCAGTTCTTC. The chain is built from TRBV7-9 and TRBJ2-1; TRBD1 matches at 8 bases. V trimming: 5 bases; J trimming: 6 bases; junction bases outside the gene matches: 9. The CDR3 runs to 15 residues. In germline, CDR1 is SEHNR, CDR2 FQNEAQ (reference sequence).

The CDR3 loop reads CASSFGLAGAPGADTQYF. The CDR3, as DNA: TGTGCCAGCAGCTTCGGACTAGCGGGAGCCCCTGGGGCAGATACGCAGTATTTT. The V call is TRBV7-3, the J call TRBJ2-3; TRBD2 aligns across 13 bases. CDR3 size: 18 residues. Germline V lookup: CDR1 SGHTA, CDR2 FQGTGA. The V and J ends lost 3 bases and 4 bases, in that order; junction bases with no gene match: 10.

The chain uses TRBV7-8 and TRBJ1-1; tentative D call: TRBD1 (6 bases). Per the germline V gene, CDR1 is SGHVS and CDR2 is FQNEAQ. V gave up 5 bases and J gave up 0 bases, with 13 bases separating them. The CDR3 contains 15 residues. The CDR3 loop is CASSVTGHLNTEAFF. The CDR3 DNA is TGTGCCAGCAGCGTAACGGGACATCTGAACACTGAAGCTTTCTTT.

The chain employs TRBV4-2 and TRBJ2-4; 10 bases are a match to TRBD2. The CDR3 sequence is 21 residues long. Looked up from germline, CDR1 is LGHNA and CDR2 is YNFKEQ. Trimming at V came to 0 bases and at J to 3 bases, leaving 17 bases not matched to a gene. The CDR3 DNA sequence: TGTGCCAGCAGCCAAGAATCTCGGCTAGCGGGGGACCCTGGGATCAAAAACATTCAGTACTTC. Protein sequence: CASSQESRLAGDPGIKNIQYF.

CDR3 DNA sequence: TGTGCCAGCAGTGGACAGGCAATTTATGGCTACACCTTC. This encodes CASSGQAIYGYTF. The chain has TRBV2 and TRBJ1-2; tentative D call: TRBD1 (6 bases). In germline, CDR1 is SNHLY, CDR2 FYNNEI. V was cut by 4 bases and J by 5 bases, with 11 bases left in between. This CDR3 spans 13 amino acids.

This rearrangement joins TRBV15 to TRBJ1-5, with D tentatively TRBD1 (6 bases). This CDR3 contains 15 residues. Germline V gives CDR1 LNHNV, CDR2 YYDKDF (reference sequence). V dropped 2 bases and J dropped 2 bases, with 10 bases sitting between them. The CDR3 region has the DNA TGTGCCACCAGCAGAACGACAGGAGGCAATCAGCCCCAGCATTTT. This translates into CATSRTTGGNQPQHF.

This clone was observed a few times. The J gene is TRBJ2-3, the V gene TRBV10-3, with 10 nucleotides matching TRBD1. The J segment lost 6 bases and the V segment lost 8 bases, leaving 11 bases of the junction unmatched. This CDR3 has 15 residues. CDR1 is ENHRY, CDR2 SYGVKD, per germline. The DNA of the CDR3 is TGTGCCATCGGGGCGGGACAGGGGAGTTCCGATACGCAGTATTTT. Encoded protein: CAIGAGQGSSDTQYF.

The CDR3 DNA follows: TGTGCCTGGAGTGAGACTAGCGGGAGGGTTTGGGTGACAAATGAGCAGTTCTTC. Translated, it gives CAWSETSGRVWVTNEQFF. The V and J genes are TRBV30 and TRBJ2-1; TRBD2 matches at 14 bases. CDR1 is GTSNPN, CDR2 SVGIG, per germline (reference sequence). J lost 7 bases, V lost 1 base, and 12 bases had no gene match. This CDR3 is 18 amino acids long. Together with reference TRBV30 and TRBJ2-1, the CDR3 gives the full variable domain: SQTIHQWPATLVQPVGSPLSLECTVEGTSNPNLYWYRQAAGRGLQLLFYSVGIGQISSEVPQNLSASRPQDRQFILSSKKLLLSDSGFYLCAWSETSGRVWVTNEQFFGPGTRLTVL.

The sample holds a few counts of this clone. This chain joins TRBV4-1 and TRBJ1-5; no definite D call. The CDR3 consists of 15 residues. Germline CDR1 MGHRA, CDR2 YSYEKL. Trimming removed 0 bases at V and 11 bases at J, with 17 bases between. The CDR3 reads CASSQDSYGFGSQHF. DNA for the CDR3: TGCGCCAGCAGCCAAGATTCCTACGGGTTCGGGTCCCAGCATTTT.

The rearrangement joins TRBV5-1 to TRBJ2-3, with D maybe TRBD1 (6 bases). CDR1 and CDR2 (germline): SGHRS, YFSETQ. Trimming pared 4 bases from V and 4 bases from J, leaving 16 bases between. The CDR3 spans 15 residues. DNA for the CDR3: TGCGCCAGCAGCAGTGGTAGGGGGAGCCCAGATACGCAGTATTTT. Its translation is CASSSGRGSPDTQYF.

A single count supports this clone. This chain joins TRBV19 and TRBJ1-2, with TRBD1 matching over 11 bases. Germline assignment: CDR1 LNHDA and CDR2 SQIVND (reference sequence). The CDR3 loop spans 14 amino acids. V dropped 8 bases and J dropped 7; count of bases not matched to a gene: 9. The CDR3: CASAPGQGVSGYTF. Written as DNA, the CDR3 is TGTGCCAGTGCCCCGGGACAGGGGGTTTCTGGCTACACCTTC.

The chain employs TRBV19 and TRBJ1-2; D gene uncertain. The germline V and J ends were trimmed by 5 bases and 5 bases, with 18 bases remaining between them. The CDR3 extends over 15 amino acids. The germline gives CDR1 LNHDA, CDR2 SQIVND (reference sequence). The CDR3 bases are TGTGCCAGTAGTGCCCAACCTAGATCCGTTTATGGCTACACCTTC. It codes for CASSAQPRSVYGYTF. The full variable domain, in which reference TRBV19 and TRBJ1-2 provide the parts outside the CDR3, is DGGITQSPKYLFRKEGQNVTLSCEQNLNHDAMYWYRQDPGQGLRLIYYSQIVNDFQKGDIAEGYSVSREKKESFPLTVTSAQKNPTAFYLCASSAQPRSVYGYTFGSGTRLTVV.

The chain links TRBV21-1 to TRBJ2-1; TRBD2 is the table's D call and was not checked against the DNA. TRBV21-1 represents a pseudogene. The CDR3 length is 14 residues. The CDR3 nucleotides are TGTGCCAGCAGAAAAAGGAGCTCCTACAATGAGCAGTTCTTC. It translates to CASRKRSSYNEQFF.

The CDR3 region has the DNA TGTGCTAGTGACCCACAGCTTTTCCCTACAGATACGCAGTATTTT. Translated, it gives CASDPQLFPTDTQYF. The V and J genes are TRBV12-5 and TRBJ2-3; D is undetermined. CDR3 length: 15 amino acids. The V and J ends lost 7 bases and 3 bases respectively, with 17 bases between them. Per germline, CDR1 LGHNT and CDR2 FRNRAP.

CDR3 in amino acids: CASSLQSATDTEKLFF. CDR3 nucleotide sequence: TGTGCCAGCAGCTTACAGTCGGCTACTGACACTGAAAAACTGTTTTTT. The chain has TRBV7-2 and TRBJ1-4; D remains ambiguous. The CDR3 is 16 amino acids. The V and J ends lost 2 bases and 7 bases respectively, with 17 bases between them. The germline V gene encodes CDR1 SGHTA and CDR2 FQGNSA.

The chain links TRBV25-1 to TRBJ1-6; D might be TRBD1 (6 bases). CDR1 is MGHDK, CDR2 SYGVNS, per germline. Trimming stripped 6 bases from V and 6 bases from J, with 9 bases between. This CDR3 has 13 residues. The CDR3 is CASRTGLNSPLHF. CDR3 DNA sequence: TGTGCCAGCAGGACAGGTCTTAATTCACCCCTCCACTTT.

V usage is TRBV15 and J usage is TRBJ2-2, with 7 bases fitting TRBD1. This CDR3 comprises 14 residues. Germline CDR1 and CDR2: LNHNV and YYDKDF (reference sequence). The ends lost 5 bases at V and 5 bases at J; junction bases unmatched: 5. The CDR3, as DNA: TGTGCCACCAGCCCAGACAGGGTTACCGGGGAGCTGTTTTTT. Translating gives CATSPDRVTGELFF.

This chain connects TRBV5-1 to TRBJ1-2; 8 bases match TRBD1. Germline CDR1 SGHRS, CDR2 YFSETQ. The CDR3 loop spans 13 amino acids. The J segment lost 7 bases and the V segment lost 0 bases, leaving 2 bases of the junction unmatched. CDR3 amino acids: CASSLGGQAGYTF. In DNA form, the CDR3 reads TGCGCCAGCAGCTTGGGGGGACAGGCTGGCTACACCTTC.

J is TRBJ2-1 and V is TRBV9; 7 bases are shared with TRBD2. After removal of 0 bases from V and 4 bases from J, the junction contained 4 bases not matched to a gene. The germline CDR1 and CDR2 sequences are SGDLS and YYNGEE. The CDR3 totals 15 residues. The CDR3 bases are TGTGCCAGCAGCGTAGTGGGGGGGACTTACAATGAGCAGTTCTTC. Protein sequence: CASSVVGGTYNEQFF. The variable domain in full, completed from reference TRBV9 and TRBJ2-1, reads DSGVTQTPKHLITATGQRVTLRCSPRSGDLSVYWYQQSLDQGLQFLIQYYNGEERAKGNILERFSAQQFPDLHSELNLSSLELGDSALYFCASSVVGGTYNEQFFGPGTRLTVL.

The gene calls are TRBV4-1 and TRBJ2-1; no clear D gene. Germline V gene lookup returns CDR1 MGHRA and CDR2 YSYEKL. V was shortened by 2 bases and J by 6 bases, with 11 bases between the two germline ends. This CDR3 is 14 amino acids long. The CDR3 loop reads CASSQFEHANEQFF. The CDR3 DNA follows: TGCGCCAGCAGCCAATTCGAGCATGCCAATGAGCAGTTCTTC.

The chain has TRBV18 and TRBJ2-5; D may be TRBD1 (6 bases). V lost 4 bases to trimming and J lost 5 bases, with 11 bases between them. CDR1 KGHSH and CDR2 LQKENI come from the germline V gene. The CDR3 is 13 residues long. The CDR3 is CASSLSRGETQYF. In DNA form, the CDR3 reads TGTGCCAGCTCACTCTCTAGGGGGGAGACCCAGTACTTC.